The rows below give T cell receptor beta chains drawn from one sample of a study of neurological immune-mediated disorders. TCRdb re-derived calls from the 5' RACE reads in MiXCR, one entry per CDR3 protein. The sample holds approximately 70,000 distinct CDR3 sequences; roughly 3.9% are singletons and the top ten take 1% to 1.5%. The sample taken for sequencing was PBMCs. The receptors here all came from a young man with multiple sclerosis. CDR3s include the opening cysteine and the closing phenylalanine or tryptophan. A D gene is named only where the DNA matches it firmly.

>TRBJ2-3|NA|TRBV5-1
CASSITPLADTQYF
>TRBJ1-2|NA|TRBV4-1
CASSQDGGRDQLSRGYTF
>TRBJ1-2|NA|TRBV4-1
CASSQGQGRAGYTF
>TRBJ1-2|NA|TRBV12-3/TRBV12-4
CASSLWGTNYGYTF
>TRBJ2-3|NA|TRBV19
CASRPLKSTDTQYF
>TRBJ2-5|NA|TRBV5-1
CASSLGMYQETQYF
>TRBJ2-5|NA|TRBV12-3/TRBV12-4
CASGTRGTQYF
>TRBJ2-7|NA|TRBV20-1
CSARDPRGVGYEQYF
>TRBJ1-2|NA|TRBV20-1
CSARAPTANYGYTF
>TRBJ1-2|TRBD1|TRBV7-2
CASSLESGGSGYTF
>TRBJ1-4|NA|TRBV7-9
CASSFGTANEKLFF
>TRBJ1-3|TRBD1|TRBV12-3/TRBV12-4
CASSLDRGANTIYF
>TRBJ2-1|TRBD2|TRBV5-1
CASSLTSGGYEQFF
>TRBJ2-7|TRBD1|TRBV5-1
CASSPKGQNYEQYF
>TRBJ1-5|NA|TRBV7-9
CASSFTGNQPQHF
>TRBJ2-5|NA|TRBV5-1
CASSLGATEQETQYF